The sequence of this T cell receptor (beta chain) was determined in a study of siplizumab effects on memory and regulatory T cells. Turning to this clone: What it binds is not known.

The CDR3 sequence is 16 residues long. From germline, CDR1 is KGHSH and CDR2 LQKENI. With 4 bases removed from V and 8 bases from J, the gap between germline ends came to 18 bases. The protocol was immunoSEQ multiplex PCR, while the TCRdb copy is restricted to in-frame clones and leaves out a portion. The table shows about 68,000 clones, with 93% occurring only once. Study outcomes and limitations: For mappable alloreactive CD4+ clones, the mean Treg-derived fraction was nearly 70% with siplizumab and 26.9% in controls. Memory cells seemed less diverse than naive T cells, which seemed major alloresponse contributors. Solely a minor proportion of alloreactive clones could be assigned to unstimulated subsets.

This TCR derives from a human donor in good health. The sample taken for sequencing was CD8+ T cells sorted from blood. V gene TRBV18 combines with J gene TRBJ1-6; D perhaps matches TRBD1 (5 bases). CDR3 loop: CASSRPGPGNDSPLHF. The CDR3, as DNA: TGTGCCAGCTCACGACCGGGACCAGGGAACGATTCACCCCTCCACTTT.